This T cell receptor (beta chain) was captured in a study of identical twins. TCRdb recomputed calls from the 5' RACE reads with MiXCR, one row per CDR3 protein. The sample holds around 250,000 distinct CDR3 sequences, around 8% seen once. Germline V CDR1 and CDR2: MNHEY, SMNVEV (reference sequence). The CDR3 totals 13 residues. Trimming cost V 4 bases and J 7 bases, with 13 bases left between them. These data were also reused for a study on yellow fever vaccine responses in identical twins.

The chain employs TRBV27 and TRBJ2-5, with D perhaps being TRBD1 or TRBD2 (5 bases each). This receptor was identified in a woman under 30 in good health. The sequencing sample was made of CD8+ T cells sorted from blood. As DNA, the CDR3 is TGTGCCAGCAGTTCCGGGACCCTTAGGACCCAGTACTTC. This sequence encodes CASSSGTLRTQYF.